This T cell receptor (beta chain) was identified during a study of cytomegalovirus exposure and HLA in healthy donors. On the study more broadly: A previous analysis identified 95 million to 120 million unique TCR beta sequences derived from some 170 million T cells. Overall study results and limits: Analyses of presence and absence presupposed an approximately uniform sequencing depth across donors.

The CDR3 spans 15 residues. The germline V and J ends were trimmed by 7 bases and 0 bases, with 13 bases remaining between them. CDR1 and CDR2 (germline): WSHSY, SAAADI. Amplification used 60 Vbeta primers and 13 Jbeta primers. Profiling relied on immunoSEQ multiplex PCR, and the TCRdb table lists in-frame clones only, not all of them. The sample holds 100,000 to 150,000 clones, roughly 14% seen once. This clone was found a few times. Its antigen is still unknown. This chain uses TRBV10-2 with TRBJ2-1; no definite D call. This sequence was found in a young woman in good health and CMV-seronegative. The sequenced sample was PBMCs. The CDR3 protein is CASTDTPSSYNEQFF. The DNA for the CDR3 is TGCGCCAGCACTGACACACCCAGCTCCTACAATGAGCAGTTCTTC.